The 31 T cell receptor beta chains below come from one sample, sequenced in a study of T cells in Graves' hyperthyroidism and ophthalmopathy. Regions amplified from RNA transcripts were the TCR beta CDR3 regions. The TCR CDR3 was amplified in a first-round RT-PCR using the HTBI primer set. TCRdb used MiXCR to reprocess the multiplex PCR reads, holding one entry per CDR3 protein. The data show about 700,000 distinct CDR3 sequences, about 45% seen once. The sequencing input was peripheral blood or thyroid tissue (not recorded which). These receptors all stem from an adult man with Graves' disease, either hyperthyroidism or ophthalmopathy (not recorded which).

About this clonotype: A clone one base away is much larger, so this may be a read error. The genes are TRBV19 and TRBJ1-5; weak D call: TRBD1 (5 bases). Looked up from germline, CDR1 is LNHDA and CDR2 is SQIVND (reference sequence). The CDR3 is made up of 16 amino acids. Here the CDR3 reads CASRRWAEGYNRPQHF. CDR3 DNA: TGTGCCAGTAGAAGGTGGGCGGAGGGGTACAATCGGCCCCAGCATTTT.

A remark on this clonotype: One end of the junction fails to match germline, which may point to a read error. This chain connects TRBV7-9 to TRBJ1-5; D might be TRBD1 (5 bases). The CDR3 length is 14 residues. CDR1 SEHNR and CDR2 FQNEAQ come from the germline V gene (reference sequence). CDR3 DNA sequence: TGTACCAGCAGCTTAGTTGGCCAGGGTAGTCCCCAGCATTTT. It translates to CTSSLVGQGSPQHF.

This clonotype was seen only a few times. This chain links TRBV7-2 with TRBJ1-1; D perhaps matches TRBD1 (6 bases). V lost 2 bases and J lost 11, with 15 bases in between. The CDR3 has 13 amino acids. CDR1 is SGHTA, CDR2 FQGNSA, per germline. CDR3 sequence: CASSLSGARAAFF. The CDR3, as DNA: TGTGCCAGCAGCTTATCGGGGGCTAGGGCGGCTTTCTTT.

This chain joins TRBV19 and TRBJ2-5; 7 bases are a match to TRBD2. V lost 0 bases, J lost 1 base, and 8 bases stayed unmatched. CDR3 length: 17 amino acids. CDR1 LNHDA and CDR2 SQIVND come from the germline V gene (reference sequence). The CDR3 loop is CASSIDPQTSLQETQYF. Here the CDR3 DNA reads TGTGCCAGTAGTATAGATCCTCAGACTAGCCTCCAAGAGACCCAGTACTTC.

This clonotype was seen just once. V gene TRBV20-1 combines with J gene TRBJ1-2; D is undetermined. This CDR3 is 14 amino acids long. V lost 3 bases to trimming and J lost 3 bases, with 14 bases between them. CDR1 is DFQATT, CDR2 SNEGSKA, per germline (reference sequence). The CDR3 DNA is TGCAGTGCTAGGAGCCTCACAGCCGACTATGGCTACACCTTC. Translation: CSARSLTADYGYTF.

Only a few counts were recorded for this clonotype. The chain joins TRBV3-1 to TRBJ1-2; no definite D call. Germline V lookup: CDR1 LGHDT, CDR2 YNNKEL (reference sequence). CDR3 length equals 14 residues. With 2 bases removed from V and 2 bases from J, the gap between germline ends came to 9 bases. CDR3 coding DNA: TGTGCCAGCAGCCAATACGGCTCAAACTATGGCTACACCTTC. Its protein is CASSQYGSNYGYTF.

V gene TRBV20-1 combines with J gene TRBJ1-2, with D tentatively TRBD1 (5 bases). The CDR3 covers 11 residues. CDR1 is DFQATT and CDR2 is SNEGSKA in the germline V gene (reference sequence). The V and J ends lost 5 bases and 5 bases respectively, with 9 bases between them. CDR3 region: CSALRDYGYTF. The CDR3 nucleotides read TGCAGTGCTCTCAGGGATTATGGCTACACCTTC.

In its sample, this clonotype was seen many times. This sequence joins TRBV12-3 or TRBV12-4 and TRBJ1-6, with 8 bases fitting TRBD1. V dropped 5 bases and J dropped 7; count of bases not matched to a gene: 7. The CDR3 loop spans 15 amino acids. The CDR3 DNA reads as TGTGCCAGCAGTAACCGACAGGGGAGAAATTCACCCCTCCACTTT. Amino acids: CASSNRQGRNSPLHF.

The J gene is TRBJ1-4, the V gene TRBV7-9; TRBD1 matches 9 bases. After removal of 0 bases from V and 8 bases from J, the junction contained 7 bases not matched to a gene. Per germline, CDR1 SEHNR and CDR2 FQNEAQ (reference sequence). The CDR3 runs to 16 residues. The CDR3 DNA follows: TGTGCCAGCAGCTTAGCCGGGACAGGGCAGGAGGAAAAACTGTTTTTT. This translates into CASSLAGTGQEEKLFF.

With respect to this clonotype: At one boundary the junction diverges from the germline segment, which might be a read error. The chain combines TRBV19 with TRBJ2-6; tentatively, D is TRBD1 or TRBD2 (5 bases each). This CDR3 is built from 12 residues. In germline, CDR1 is LNHDA, CDR2 SQIVND (reference sequence). The CDR3 region is CASSPGASVLTF. CDR3 in DNA: TGTGCCAGCAGCCCCGGGGCCAGCGTCCTGACTTTC.

This clonotype was recorded a few times. The genes are TRBV27 and TRBJ1-1; no definite D call. Germline CDR1 is MNHEY and CDR2 is SMNVEV (reference sequence). There are 12 residues in the CDR3. Trimming took off 7 bases at V and 4 bases at J, with 10 bases between the two ends. Here the CDR3 reads CASNHPGTEAFF. The DNA for the CDR3 is TGTGCCAGCAACCACCCAGGCACTGAAGCTTTCTTT.

As concerns this clonotype: An end of the junction differs from the germline gene, which may be a read error. This chain links TRBV29-1 with TRBJ1-2; TRBD1 is a possible D gene (5 bases). The germline CDR1 and CDR2 sequences are SQVTM and ANQGSEA. The length of the CDR3 is 15 residues. CDR3 DNA sequence: TGCAGCGTTGAAGGGGGGGGACTCTCTAACTGTGGCTACACCTTC. Amino acids: CSVEGGGLSNCGYTF.

As to this clonotype: The conserved final phenylalanine or tryptophan is absent from the CDR3, which likely points to a read error. The chain recombines TRBV10-3 with TRBJ1-2; D unresolved. The V gene lost 4 bases and the J gene lost 2 bases, with 8 bases spanning the gap. CDR3 size: 13 residues. Germline CDR1 and CDR2: ENHRY and SYGVKD. In DNA form, the CDR3 reads TGTGCCATCAGTGTACAAGGGAACTATGGCTACACCCTA. Amino acid sequence: CAISVQGNYGYTL.

This clonotype was observed once. The chain recombines TRBV2 with TRBJ1-3; TRBD1 matches at 7 bases. The CDR3 runs 13 residues. Germline V lookup: CDR1 SNHLY, CDR2 FYNNEI. V shed 11 bases and J 0 bases; nucleotides not matched to a gene: 4. CDR3: CAGTANSGNTIYF. DNA of the CDR3: TGTGCCGGGACAGCTAACTCTGGAAACACCATATATTTT.

The chain combines TRBV6-1 with TRBJ2-2, with unresolved D. The CDR3 is 11 amino acids. Trimming left V 1 base short and J 8 bases short, with 2 bases between. Germline-derived CDR1 and CDR2 are MNHNS and SASEGT. CDR3 in amino acids: CASSEEGELFF. DNA for the CDR3: TGTGCCAGCAGTGAAGAGGGGGAGCTGTTTTTT.

This clonotype is a singleton in its sample. The chain joins TRBV25-1 to TRBJ2-7; D gene uncertain. Trimming cost V 6 bases and J 2 bases, with 20 bases left between them. The CDR3 runs 16 residues. Germline CDR1 MGHDK, CDR2 SYGVNS. The CDR3: CASSQDIAGIPYEQYF. The CDR3 DNA follows: TGTGCCAGCAGCCAAGATATAGCAGGTATACCCTACGAGCAGTACTTC.

This clonotype appeared many times. The gene calls are TRBV20-1 and TRBJ1-2; maybe TRBD1 (6 bases). This CDR3 has 14 residues. Trimming took 3 bases from V and 0 from J, leaving 11 bases between them. CDR1 is DFQATT, CDR2 SNEGSKA, per germline (reference sequence). DNA for the CDR3: TGCAGTGCTAGGGAACAGGGATCTAACTATGGCTACACCTTC. The encoded protein is CSAREQGSNYGYTF.

The rearrangement links TRBV20-1 to TRBJ1-4; D is uncertain. V was pared by 5 bases and J by 2 bases, with 9 bases between. This CDR3 has 13 residues. The germline V gene encodes CDR1 DFQATT and CDR2 SNEGSKA (reference sequence). The CDR3 protein is CSAPLPTNEKLFF. The CDR3 DNA follows: TGCAGTGCTCCCCTTCCCACTAATGAAAAACTGTTTTTT.

CDR3 loop: CASSLTRYTDTQYF. The CDR3 DNA follows: TGTGCCAGCAGCCTAACCAGATACACAGATACGCAGTATTTT. The V call is TRBV7-9, the J call TRBJ2-3; D is undetermined. The CDR3 covers 14 residues. V shed 5 bases and J shed 2 bases, with 11 bases lying between them. The germline V gene encodes CDR1 SEHNR and CDR2 FQNEAQ (reference sequence).

As to this clonotype: One base away lies a much larger clone, so this may be a sequencing read error. The chain combines TRBV2 with TRBJ1-5; D is perhaps TRBD1 (5 bases). CDR3 length equals 13 residues. V lost 10 bases and J 7 bases, leaving 17 bases between the germline ends. Looked up from germline, CDR1 is SNHLY and CDR2 is FYNNEI. Here the CDR3 DNA reads TGTGCCATCTCCTGGGGCAGCAGACAGCCCCAGCATTTT. As protein: CAISWGSRQPQHF. The complete variable domain, with remaining parts taken from reference TRBV2 and TRBJ1-5, reads EPEVTQTPSHQVTQMGQEVILRCVPISNHLYFYWYRQILGQKVEFLVSFYNNEISEKSEIFDDQFSVERPDGSNFTLKIRSTKLEDSAMYFCAISWGSRQPQHFGDGTRLSIL.

This clonotype has just a few counts. This rearrangement joins TRBV7-9 to TRBJ1-1, with D tentatively TRBD1 (5 bases). CDR1 and CDR2 from the germline V gene are SEHNR and FQNEAQ (reference sequence). The germline V and J ends were trimmed by 5 bases and 6 bases, with 16 bases remaining between them. The CDR3 is 14 amino acids. The CDR3 DNA reads as TGTGCCAGCAGCCAAGATCGGGGGATTGCTGAAGCTTTCTTT. Protein sequence: CASSQDRGIAEAFF.

Comments on this clonotype: An end of the junction differs from the germline gene, which may be a read error. The chain has TRBV10-3 and TRBJ1-2, with D possibly TRBD1 on 5 matching bases. CDR3 length: 13 residues. The germline CDR1 and CDR2 sequences are ENHRY and SYGVKD. The DNA for the CDR3 is TGTGCCGTCAGTGTGGGGCCTAACTATGGCTACACCTTC. This codes for CAVSVGPNYGYTF.

This clonotype was counted ten times or more. The J gene is TRBJ1-6, the V gene TRBV7-2; weak D call: TRBD1 (5 bases). Germline CDR1 reads SGHTA; CDR2 reads FQGNSA. Between the trimmed V and J ends, which lost 5 bases and 3 bases, there was a span of 26 bases. The CDR3 consists of 20 residues. The CDR3 bases are TGTGCCAGCAGCACCCCTGGCCGGGGCAACGAGGGCTTCTATAATTCACCCCTCCACTTT. Translating gives CASSTPGRGNEGFYNSPLHF.

This clonotype was counted a few times. This sequence joins TRBV11-2 and TRBJ1-2; TRBD1 matches at 9 bases. CDR3 length equals 13 residues. Trimming cost V 6 bases and J 8 bases; bases outside gene matches: 7. Germline CDR1 is SGHAT and CDR2 is FQNNGV. Here the CDR3 reads CASSATGGGGYTF. The CDR3 DNA is TGTGCCAGCAGTGCCACAGGGGGCGGAGGCTACACCTTC.

The chain joins TRBV7-2 to TRBJ1-1; maybe TRBD1 (6 bases). CDR1 and CDR2 from the germline V gene are SGHTA and FQGNSA. Trimming pared 3 bases from V and 0 bases from J, leaving 8 bases between. This CDR3 comprises 14 residues. Here the CDR3 reads CASSLWGLNTEAFF. The CDR3 DNA sequence: TGTGCCAGCAGCTTGTGGGGGCTGAACACTGAAGCTTTCTTT.

The gene calls are TRBV9 and TRBJ2-2; D perhaps matches TRBD1 (6 bases). CDR3 length: 14 amino acids. Germline values: CDR1 SGDLS, CDR2 YYNGEE. Trimming shortened V by 0 bases and J by 6 bases, and 9 bases separated the two germline ends. The CDR3 nucleotides read TGTGCCAGCAGCGTAGTATCAGGGGCCGGGGAGCTGTTTTTT. It yields the protein CASSVVSGAGELFF.

V and J are TRBV9 and TRBJ2-7, with TRBD1 matching over 10 bases. This CDR3 contains 13 residues. Germline CDR1 is SGDLS and CDR2 is YYNGEE. J gave up 9 bases and V 3 bases, and 6 bases lay outside the gene matches. The CDR3 loop reads CASSAGGDRGQYF. CDR3 DNA sequence: TGTGCCAGCAGCGCCGGCGGGGACAGGGGGCAGTACTTC.

This chain uses TRBV24-1 with TRBJ2-2; 7 bases are shared with TRBD2. The junction had 8 bases not matched to a gene; V was cut back by 5 bases and J by 6 bases. The CDR3 runs 15 residues. Germline CDR1 KGHDR, CDR2 SFDVKD. In DNA, the CDR3 is TGTGCCACCAGTGCCTCAGGGAGGGGCTCCGGGGAGCTGTTTTTT. Encoded protein: CATSASGRGSGELFF.

This clonotype was picked up many times. The chain employs TRBV6-1 and TRBJ2-7; no definite D call. Germline V gives CDR1 MNHNS, CDR2 SASEGT. With 2 bases removed from V and 1 base from J, the gap between germline ends came to 9 bases. The CDR3 consists of 14 residues. The CDR3 sequence: CASSEIGLSYEQYF. CDR3 sequence (DNA): TGTGCCAGCAGTGAAATCGGGTTATCCTACGAGCAGTACTTC.

The chain recombines TRBV2 with TRBJ1-1; 10 bases map to TRBD1. Germline lookup yields CDR1 SNHLY and CDR2 FYNNEI. CDR3 length: 13 residues. Trimming cost V 7 bases and J 4 bases; bases outside gene matches: 3. CDR3 sequence: CASKRTGGTEAFF. The CDR3 DNA sequence: TGTGCCAGCAAGAGGACAGGGGGCACTGAAGCTTTCTTT.

A few counts support this clonotype. The chain employs TRBV7-9 and TRBJ2-6; perhaps D is TRBD1 or TRBD2 (5 bases each). Germline-derived CDR1 and CDR2 are SEHNR and FQNEAQ (reference sequence). This CDR3 has 15 residues. The ends were cut back, 3 bases at V and 6 bases at J, with 12 bases in the middle. The CDR3 loop is CASSLGTDKANVLTF. The DNA of the CDR3 is TGTGCCAGCAGCTTGGGGACGGACAAGGCCAACGTCCTGACTTTC.